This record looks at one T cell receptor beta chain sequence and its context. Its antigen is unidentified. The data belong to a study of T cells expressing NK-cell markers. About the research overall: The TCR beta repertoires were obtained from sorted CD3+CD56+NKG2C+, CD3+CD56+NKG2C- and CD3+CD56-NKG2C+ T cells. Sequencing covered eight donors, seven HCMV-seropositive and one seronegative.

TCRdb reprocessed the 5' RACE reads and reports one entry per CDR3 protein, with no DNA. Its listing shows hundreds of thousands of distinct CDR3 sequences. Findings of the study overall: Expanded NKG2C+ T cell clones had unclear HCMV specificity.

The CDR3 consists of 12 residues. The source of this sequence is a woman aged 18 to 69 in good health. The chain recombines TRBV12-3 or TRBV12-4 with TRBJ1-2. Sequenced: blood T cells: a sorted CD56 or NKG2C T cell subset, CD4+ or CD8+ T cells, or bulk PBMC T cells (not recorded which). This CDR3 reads CASSTLNYGYTF.